This T cell receptor beta chain was identified during a study of T cells in Graves' hyperthyroidism and ophthalmopathy. Study background: Sampling of peripheral blood happened at initial diagnosis, prior to any treatment.

V lost 7 bases, J lost 2 bases, and 8 bases stayed unmatched. CDR3 length: 15 amino acids. The germline CDR1 and CDR2 sequences are MNHEY and SVGAGI. Using RNA transcripts as the source, TCR beta CDR3 regions were amplified. HTBI primers were used for first-round RT-PCR of the TCR CDR3. From the multiplex PCR reads, TCRdb called clonotypes with MiXCR, one entry per CDR3 protein. Among 330,000 or so distinct CDR3 sequences listed, 15% to 20% were seen once. In making diagnoses, clinical symptoms, serum thyroxine and TRAb, thyroid ultrasound and orbital computed tomography were all used. Findings and caveats of the study: Most clonotypes expanded in thyroid above 0.001 were likewise present in blood. From stable hyperthyroidism, ophthalmopathy was separated by a 13 V-J model.

This clonotype has at least ten counts. The antigen is unknown. The sequencing input was blood. This receptor was identified in a woman aged 40 to 50 with Graves' ophthalmopathy. V is TRBV6-5 and J is TRBJ2-7, with TRBD1 matching 10 bases. CDR3 sequence reads: CASTPWGQGTYEQYF. The DNA of the CDR3 is TGTGCCAGCACCCCTTGGGGACAGGGGACCTACGAGCAGTACTTC.